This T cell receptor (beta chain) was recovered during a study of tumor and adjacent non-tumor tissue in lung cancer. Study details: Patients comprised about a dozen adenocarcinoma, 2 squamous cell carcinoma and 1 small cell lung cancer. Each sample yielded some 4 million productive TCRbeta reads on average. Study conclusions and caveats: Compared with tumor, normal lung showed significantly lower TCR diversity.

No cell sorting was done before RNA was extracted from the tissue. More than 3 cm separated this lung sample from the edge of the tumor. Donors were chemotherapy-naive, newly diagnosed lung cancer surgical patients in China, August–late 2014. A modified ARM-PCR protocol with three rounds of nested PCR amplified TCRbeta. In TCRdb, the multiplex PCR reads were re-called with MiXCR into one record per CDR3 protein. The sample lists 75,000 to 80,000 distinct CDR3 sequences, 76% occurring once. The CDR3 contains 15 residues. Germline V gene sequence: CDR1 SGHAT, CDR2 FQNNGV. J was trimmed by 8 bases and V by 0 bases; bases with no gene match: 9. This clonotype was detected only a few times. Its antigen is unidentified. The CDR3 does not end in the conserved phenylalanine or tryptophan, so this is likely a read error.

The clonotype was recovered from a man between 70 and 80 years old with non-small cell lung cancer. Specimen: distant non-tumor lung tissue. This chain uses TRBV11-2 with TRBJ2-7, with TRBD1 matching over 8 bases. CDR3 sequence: CASSLDQGAPYQQYL. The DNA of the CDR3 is TGTGCCAGCAGCTTAGATCAGGGGGCCCCTTACCAGCAGTACCTC.